This T cell receptor (beta chain) was recovered during a study of T cells in Graves' hyperthyroidism and ophthalmopathy. Across the whole study: Peripheral blood was collected at initial diagnosis, before any treatment.

Uncontrolled infection, other autoimmune disease, pregnancy or lactation excluded patients. Regions amplified from RNA transcripts were the TCR beta CDR3 regions. The TCR CDR3 was amplified in a first-round RT-PCR using the HTBI primer set. Each CDR3 protein gets one entry after TCRdb re-called the multiplex PCR reads with MiXCR. Of around 370,000 distinct CDR3 sequences in the sample, roughly 20% are singletons; the top ten hold less than 45%. This clonotype appeared many times. As yet, its antigen is unknown. General observations from the study: Clonotypes that were expanded in thyroid above 0.001 mostly appeared in blood too. The model foresaw ophthalmopathy a median approximately 6.1 months prior to onset.

This CDR3 comprises 19 residues. Trimming shortened V by 2 bases and J by 5 bases, and 25 bases separated the two germline ends. CDR1 is ENHRY and CDR2 is SYGVKD in the germline V gene. This TCR derives from a man between 18 and 35 years old with Graves' ophthalmopathy. Input material: blood. The chain carries TRBV10-3 and TRBJ2-1; a possible D gene is TRBD2 (5 bases). CDR3 in amino acids: CAISEMWLASPGGDNEQFF. The CDR3 coding sequence is TGTGCCATCAGTGAGATGTGGCTAGCATCCCCCGGTGGGGACAATGAGCAGTTCTTC.